Ten or more counts support the clone carrying this TCR beta chain. The source of the sample is a study of T cells in Graves' hyperthyroidism and ophthalmopathy. CDR3 length: 15 amino acids. Trimming stripped 4 bases from V and 3 bases from J, with 16 bases between. CDR1 is DFQATT, CDR2 SNEGSKA, per germline (reference sequence). There were TCR beta CDR3 regions amplified from RNA transcripts. First-round RT-PCR with HTBI primers amplified the TCR CDR3 region. TCRdb re-called the multiplex PCR reads through MiXCR, storing one row per CDR3 protein. The repertoire holds around 380,000 distinct CDR3 sequences, with approximately 15% as singletons.

The sample was blood. This TCR was sampled from a man aged 25-45 years with Graves' hyperthyroidism that later progressed to Graves' ophthalmopathy. The chain employs TRBV20-1 and TRBJ2-1; D possibly corresponds to TRBD2 (6 bases). The CDR3 sequence is CSAKRGGEFYNEQFF. CDR3 sequence (DNA): TGCAGTGCTAAGAGGGGAGGAGAGTTCTACAATGAGCAGTTCTTC.